Below, 25 T cell receptor beta chains from the same sample are listed, as sequenced in a study of shared clonotypes between healthy human individuals. The assay was immunoSEQ multiplex PCR, and TCRdb's table has in-frame clones only and misses some. The repertoire consists of more than 400,000 clones, with 95% to 97% occurring once and the leading ten covering about 0.06%. The sequenced material came from naive CD4+ T cells sorted from blood. As for subset: CD45RA+ positively selected. The receptors derive from a woman in her 30s in good health.

V usage is TRBV5-5 and J usage is TRBJ2-4; no clear D gene. The germline V gene encodes CDR1 SGHKS and CDR2 YYEKEE (reference sequence). This CDR3 region has 14 residues. Trimming removed 5 bases at V and 9 bases at J, with 18 bases between. The CDR3 coding sequence is TGTGCCAGCAGTAATAAGTTGCCCGTGGGCATTCAGTACTTC. The encoded protein is CASSNKLPVGIQYF.

The V gene is TRBV11-2, the J gene TRBJ2-7; D gene unclear. Trimming stripped 0 bases from V and 3 bases from J, with 9 bases between. There are 14 residues in the CDR3. Germline V gene data show CDR1 as SGHAT and CDR2 as FQNNGV. This CDR3 reads CASSLDQARYEQYF. CDR3 coding DNA: TGTGCCAGCAGCTTAGACCAAGCCCGCTACGAGCAGTACTTC.

J is TRBJ2-7 and V is TRBV28; the D gene could be TRBD1 or TRBD2 (6 bases each). The CDR3 runs to 14 residues. V was shortened by 3 bases and J by 5 bases, with 14 bases between the two germline ends. Germline V gene lookup returns CDR1 MDHEN and CDR2 SYDVKM. The CDR3 sequence is CASSLTSRGHEQYF. CDR3 DNA sequence: TGTGCCAGCAGTTTGACTAGTCGGGGGCACGAGCAGTACTTC.

The chain links TRBV28 to TRBJ1-4; D is uncertain. Germline CDR1 and CDR2: MDHEN and SYDVKM. The germline V and J ends were trimmed by 4 bases and 8 bases, with 14 bases remaining between them. The CDR3 is 14 residues long. The CDR3 nucleotides are TGTGCCAGCAGTTACGCGGCCCTTGGGGAAAAACTGTTTTTT. Translating it yields CASSYAALGEKLFF.

This clone showed up just once. V is TRBV6-5 and J is TRBJ2-5; 7 bases match TRBD2. The tail of the sequence fits TRBJ2-7 better, so the J call may be wrong. Per germline, CDR1 MNHEY and CDR2 SVGAGI. The CDR3 has 15 amino acids. The CDR3 nucleotides are TGTGCCAGCAGTCCCGGCCTAGCGGCCAGGTACGAGCAGTACTTC. Amino acids: CASSPGLAARYEQYF.

The V and J genes are TRBV5-4 and TRBJ2-1; 12 bases agree with TRBD2. Germline V gene data show CDR1 as SGHNT and CDR2 as YYREEE (reference sequence). Unmatched junction bases numbered 14, after V lost 4 bases and J lost 9 bases. The CDR3 sequence is 17 residues long. This CDR3 reads CASSSRRLAGGQGEQFF. The DNA of the CDR3 is TGTGCCAGCAGCAGCCGCCGCCTAGCGGGAGGGCAGGGTGAGCAGTTCTTC.

The chain couples TRBV6-5 to TRBJ1-4; TRBD1 agrees at 8 bases. The CDR3 is made up of 15 amino acids. CDR1 MNHEY and CDR2 SVGAGI come from the germline V gene. V lost 8 bases, J lost 7 bases, and 12 bases stayed unmatched. The CDR3 DNA reads TGTGCCAGCCAACTTACAGGGGGTTATTTTGAAAAACTGTTTTTT. It codes for CASQLTGGYFEKLFF.

This clone came up once. This rearrangement joins TRBV6-5 to TRBJ2-1, with D hard to call. CDR1 is MNHEY, CDR2 SVGAGI, per germline. Trimming removed 6 bases at V and 5 bases at J, with 8 bases between. The CDR3 runs 12 residues. The CDR3 region has the DNA TGTGCCAGCAGCCAAACACACAATGAGCAGTTCTTC. This encodes CASSQTHNEQFF.

CDR3: CASSQELEANTEAFF. CDR3 DNA: TGCGCCAGCAGCCAAGAATTGGAAGCGAACACTGAAGCTTTCTTT. The chain carries TRBV4-1 and TRBJ1-1, with unresolved D. CDR1 MGHRA and CDR2 YSYEKL come from the germline V gene. The V end lost 0 bases, the J end lost 1 base, and 9 bases lay between the germline ends. The CDR3 has 15 amino acids.

The rearrangement uses TRBV6-6 and TRBJ2-1; 9 nucleotides agree with TRBD1. V dropped 2 bases and J dropped 3; count of bases not matched to a gene: 2. The CDR3 totals 15 residues. Per germline, CDR1 MNHNY and CDR2 SVGAGI (reference sequence). The CDR3 reads CASSYPGQGYNEQFF. As DNA, the CDR3 is TGTGCCAGCAGTTACCCGGGACAGGGCTACAATGAGCAGTTCTTC.

The V call is TRBV4-1, the J call TRBJ1-1, with D hard to call. V was cut by 1 base and J by 2 bases, with 11 bases left in between. Germline V gene lookup returns CDR1 MGHRA and CDR2 YSYEKL. This CDR3 contains 15 residues. As DNA, the CDR3 is TGCGCCAGCAGCCAAGTTAGCCGAGCCAACACTGAAGCTTTCTTT. It specifies CASSQVSRANTEAFF.

The chain uses TRBV19 and TRBJ1-2, with D maybe TRBD1 (6 bases). The germline V gene encodes CDR1 LNHDA and CDR2 SQIVND (reference sequence). This CDR3 comprises 12 residues. Trimming shortened V by 7 bases and J by 5 bases, and 11 bases separated the two germline ends. CDR3 sequence: CASKQGVYGYTF. The DNA of the CDR3 is TGTGCCAGTAAACAGGGAGTTTATGGCTACACCTTC.

V and J are TRBV29-1 and TRBJ2-3; D gene uncertain. V lost 7 bases to trimming and J lost 0 bases, with 5 bases between them. CDR3 size: 11 residues. Per the germline V gene, CDR1 is SQVTM and CDR2 is ANQGSEA. The CDR3 DNA reads TGCAGCGCCGGTAGCACAGATACGCAGTATTTT. Amino acids: CSAGSTDTQYF.

The chain combines TRBV28 with TRBJ2-4; D is perhaps TRBD2 (5 bases). The CDR3 length is 14 residues. Trimming took 5 bases from V and 9 from J, leaving 17 bases between them. The germline V gene encodes CDR1 MDHEN and CDR2 SYDVKM. CDR3 coding DNA: TGTGCCAGCAGTCTAGCCCCTCGAATTGTCATTCAGTACTTC. Its translation is CASSLAPRIVIQYF. The full variable domain, with the rest looked up from reference TRBV28 and TRBJ2-4, is DVKVTQSSRYLVKRTGEKVFLECVQDMDHENMFWYRQDPGLGLRLIYFSYDVKMKEKGDIPEGYSVSREKKERFSLILESASTNQTSMYLCASSLAPRIVIQYFGAGTRLSVL.

V usage is TRBV7-7 and J usage is TRBJ2-7; 7 bases match TRBD1. The junction had 8 bases not matched to a gene; V was cut back by 5 bases and J by 7 bases. The CDR3 extends over 13 amino acids. Looked up from germline, CDR1 is SSHAT and CDR2 is FNYEAQ (reference sequence). The CDR3 reads CASSPDRAREQYF. CDR3 nucleotides: TGTGCCAGCAGCCCAGACAGGGCTAGGGAGCAGTACTTC.

V and J are TRBV28 and TRBJ2-1; D remains unclear. This CDR3 has 14 amino acids. CDR1 MDHEN and CDR2 SYDVKM come from the germline V gene. V was cut by 4 bases and J by 3 bases, with 10 bases left in between. Here the CDR3 DNA reads TGTGCCAGCAGTTGGCTGTCTTACTACAATGAGCAGTTCTTC. Translated, it gives CASSWLSYYNEQFF.

The chain carries TRBV13 and TRBJ2-3; no firm D call. CDR1 PRHDT and CDR2 FYEKMQ come from the germline V gene (reference sequence). The V gene lost 4 bases and the J gene lost 6 bases, with 20 bases spanning the gap. This CDR3 has 16 residues. The DNA of the CDR3 is TGTGCCAGCAGCTACCTGACTTCACGGAGAGGTGATACGCAGTATTTT. Encoded protein: CASSYLTSRRGDTQYF.

This chain links TRBV6-5 with TRBJ1-1; 8 bases map to TRBD1. The junction had 5 bases not matched to a gene; V was cut back by 6 bases and J by 2 bases. Germline loops: CDR1 MNHEY, CDR2 SVGAGI. This CDR3 comprises 14 residues. In nucleotides, the CDR3 is TGTGCCAGCAGAAGGGACAGGACAAACACTGAAGCTTTCTTT. Translating it yields CASRRDRTNTEAFF.

As regards this clone: This specimen includes other DNA sequences encoding the same CDR3. The chain employs TRBV11-2 and TRBJ1-3; weak D call: TRBD1 (5 bases). Trimming took 4 bases from V and 3 from J, leaving 13 bases between them. This CDR3 contains 15 residues. The germline V gene has CDR1 SGHAT and CDR2 FQNNGV. The CDR3 region is CASSSARGRGNTIYF. CDR3 coding DNA: TGTGCCAGCAGCTCGGCTCGGGGCCGTGGAAACACCATATATTTT.

The chain has TRBV5-6 and TRBJ1-5; TRBD1 might be the D (5 bases). Trimming left V 0 bases short and J 6 bases short, with 13 bases between. CDR1 SGHDT and CDR2 YYEEEE come from the germline V gene. The CDR3 is made up of 15 amino acids. DNA for the CDR3: TGTGCCAGCAGCTTGGTAGCTTCCGGGGGTCAGCCCCAGCATTTT. Its translation: CASSLVASGGQPQHF.

This clone was seen once. The chain has TRBV19 and TRBJ1-5; D is unclear. There are 12 residues in the CDR3. Germline CDR1 is LNHDA and CDR2 is SQIVND (reference sequence). The V gene lost 6 bases and the J gene lost 1 base, with 4 bases spanning the gap. The CDR3 spells CASRGSNQPQHF. The CDR3 DNA is TGTGCCAGTAGAGGGAGCAATCAGCCCCAGCATTTT.

The chain links TRBV18 to TRBJ2-7; weak D call: TRBD2 (5 bases). The CDR3 covers 15 residues. Trimming removed 4 bases from V and 2 bases from J, with 15 bases in between. Germline-derived CDR1 and CDR2 are KGHSH and LQKENI. This chain's CDR3 is CASSLWTPMTYEQYF. The CDR3, as DNA: TGTGCCAGCTCACTCTGGACTCCCATGACCTACGAGCAGTACTTC.

The table lists this clone with a count of one. This same CDR3 is encoded by further DNA sequences in the sample. CDR3 residues: CASSVDRGGETQYF. In nucleotides, the CDR3 is TGTGCCAGCAGCGTGGACAGGGGGGGAGAGACCCAGTACTTC. The chain links TRBV9 to TRBJ2-5; 10 nucleotides match TRBD1. CDR1 SGDLS and CDR2 YYNGEE come from the germline V gene. This CDR3 is built from 14 residues. The V gene end was trimmed by 2 bases and the J gene end by 4 bases; junction bases not matched to a gene: 2.

The chain has TRBV25-1 and TRBJ2-1; TRBD2 aligns across 8 bases. This CDR3 has 14 residues. The ends lost 4 bases at V and 8 bases at J; junction bases unmatched: 7. Per germline, CDR1 MGHDK and CDR2 SYGVNS. The CDR3 is CASSGLANEHEQFF. The CDR3 nucleotides read TGTGCCAGCAGTGGACTAGCGAATGAGCATGAGCAGTTCTTC.

The rearrangement joins TRBV19 to TRBJ1-5; D gene unclear. The CDR3 runs 17 residues. Germline V gene lookup returns CDR1 LNHDA and CDR2 SQIVND (reference sequence). Trimming pared 0 bases from V and 0 bases from J, leaving 12 bases between. Written as DNA, the CDR3 is TGTGCCAGTAGTATAGATAGGCCACTGAATAGCAATCAGCCCCAGCATTTT. Protein sequence: CASSIDRPLNSNQPQHF.